At least ten counts were recorded for the clone carrying this T cell receptor (beta chain). The target antigen is unknown. Each CDR3 protein is one row after TCRdb ran MiXCR on the 5' RACE reads. The sample lists tens of thousands of distinct CDR3 sequences, roughly 13% occurring once. The source of the sample is a study of early T cells in non-severe SARS-CoV-2 infection. The study, taken as a whole, reports: Matching with VDJdb favored anti-spike CD8 responses (missing private and CD4 specificities).

The V gene's germline CDR1 is SGHTA and CDR2 FQGNSA. Trimming shortened V by 0 bases and J by 0 bases, and 6 bases separated the two germline ends. The CDR3 totals 15 residues. The TCR sequence derives from an adult who was a healthcare worker with PCR-confirmed SARS-CoV-2 infection or an uninfected control (not recorded which). The specimen sequenced was whole blood. The chain is built from TRBV7-2 and TRBJ2-1; no clear D. The chain's CDR3 is CASSLAVSSYNEQFF. Written as DNA, the CDR3 is TGTGCCAGCAGCTTAGCGGTAAGCTCCTACAATGAGCAGTTCTTC.